This T cell receptor (beta chain) was observed in a study of T cells in localized non-small cell lung cancer (dated by TCRdb to between 2020 and 2021). Regarding the complete study: The study examined T cell repertoires in 200 to 250 patients with early-stage NSCLC and compared tumors with uninvolved tumor-adjacent lungs. The cohort comprised roughly 240 treatment-naïve NSCLC patients with resected, localized lung tumors. A mean age of about 66 years was recorded for the NSCLC patients, of whom 120 to 150 were male and some 99 were female. Study-wide findings and limitations: Longer overall survival was associated with higher T cell density in blood, whereas shorter survival was associated with higher clonality in adjacent lung. Because the study design was exploratory, TCR variables were selected using unadjusted p-values without false-discovery rate correction. Uninvolved tumor-adjacent lung showed the highest T cell clonality, higher than tumor, which suggests more focused antigenic responses in the adjacent lung. A median of approximately 53 of the top 100 tumor clones turned up in the paired uninvolved adjacent lung, and under 30 of those clones also ranked among the top 100 of that same adjacent lung. Because multi-region tumor sequencing was not performed, intratumor heterogeneity could not be ruled out.

The immunoSEQ Assay was used to sequence TCR beta CDR3 regions from DNA. The study's own analysis went as follows. T cell density was computed as TCR beta template counts normalized to usable DNA estimated by amplifying housekeeping genes. Richness was estimated with the preseqR package, extrapolating to 400,000 templates for PBMC samples and 120,000 templates for tissue samples. Clonality was defined by subtracting Pielou's evenness from one. To identify tissue-enriched TCRs, differential abundance testing was run on productive amino-acid clonotypes with a minimum total count of 5 and an alpha of 0.1. Repertoire overlap between compartments was quantified with the Jaccard Index and Morisita Overlap Index. TCR beta CDR3s were clustered by GLIPH together with public tetramer-defined viral CDR3s, and at least three viral sequences plus V-gene enrichment were required for viral motifs. As stored in TCRdb, this immuneACCESS dataset retains in-frame rearrangements with V and J assigned. A fraction of the clones does not appear; measured against another copy, unresolved V genes explain less than half of the discrepancy, and the remainder lacks a known reason. That table supplies the V and J calls and clone size; D and trimming were determined from the DNA. This sample holds 20,000 to 30,000 clones; 92% were observed only once. The top ten clonotypes cover roughly 15% of the sample.

Its CDR3 holds 15 amino acids, cysteine through phenylalanine. The CDR3 DNA has 45 bases and is translated from base 1. The germline V gene gives CDR1 as LGHNA and CDR2 as YNFKEQ. Trimming costs V 0 bases and J 4 bases, and their ends lie 12 bases apart. In regard to this clone: Its specific antigen is unknown. Per-base quality was not reported, and no clone a single base away is much larger than it.

At diagnosis, peripheral blood, uninvolved tumor-adjacent lung and tumor were collected and were preserved as a mix of fresh-frozen and FFPE material. For TCR repertoire profiling, blood samples were analyzed in the form of peripheral blood mononuclear cells. Rearrangement joined TRBV4-2 to TRBJ1-1, with the D gene too uncertain to name. This clonotype was sampled from a man between 35 and 75 years old with stage III squamous cell lung carcinoma. Sequences were derived from peripheral blood, sampled before any cancer treatment. In nucleotide form, the sequence is TGTGCCAGCAGCCAAGAGGTCGGGGTTAGCACTGAAGCTTTCTTT. This sequence encodes CASSQEVGVSTEAFF.